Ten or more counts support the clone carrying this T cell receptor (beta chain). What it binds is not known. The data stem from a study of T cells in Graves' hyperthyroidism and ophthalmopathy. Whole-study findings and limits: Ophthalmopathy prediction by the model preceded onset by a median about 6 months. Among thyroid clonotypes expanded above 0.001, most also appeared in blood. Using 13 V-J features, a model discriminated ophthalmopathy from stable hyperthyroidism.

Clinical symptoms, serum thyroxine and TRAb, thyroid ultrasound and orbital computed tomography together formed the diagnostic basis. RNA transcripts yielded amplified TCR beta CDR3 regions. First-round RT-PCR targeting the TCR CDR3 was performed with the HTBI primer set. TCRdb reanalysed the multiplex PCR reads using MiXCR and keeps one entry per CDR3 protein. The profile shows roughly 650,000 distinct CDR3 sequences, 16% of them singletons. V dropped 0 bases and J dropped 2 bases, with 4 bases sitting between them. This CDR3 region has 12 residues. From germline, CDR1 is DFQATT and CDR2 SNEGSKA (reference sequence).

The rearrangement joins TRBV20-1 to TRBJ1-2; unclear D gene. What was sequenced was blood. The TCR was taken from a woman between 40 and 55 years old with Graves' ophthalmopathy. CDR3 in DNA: TGCAGTGCTAGAGAAGGGAACTATGGCTACACCTTC. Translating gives CSAREGNYGYTF.